This TCR beta chain was captured in a study of blood T cell repertoires in COVID-19 (TCRdb year 2020). Describing the broader study: Samples from collaborators originated in the United States, Italy and Spain and spanned both the acute and convalescent phases of COVID-19. The material from the prospective study consisted of cDNA or gDNA derived from T cells, B-cell-depleted T cells, or PBMCs. The dataset comprised deeply sampled blood TCRbeta repertoires from subjects exposed to, actively infected with, or recovered from COVID-19. The repertoires were released in a freely available public database intended as a resource for research on the immune response to SARS-CoV-2. Samples were obtained from the ongoing ImmuneRACE study (first 160 participants) and from approximately 1,200 subjects provided by 6 global collaborators. The sample metadata nearly always contained a de-identified subject ID, COVID-19 status, age in years and sex. Where HLA class I and class II types were available, the types were taken from metadata supplied by the sample provider, not from assay-based typing.

The CDR3 numbers 14 residues from cysteine through phenylalanine. Only CDR3 DNA is held: 42 bases, read in frame from base 1. V and J are truncated by 5 bases and 7 bases respectively, leaving an intervening sequence of 15 bases. Via the germline V gene (reference sequence), CDR1 is LGHDT and CDR2 YNNKEL. To note about this clone: Its binding antigen is unknown. Base quality data are lacking; no much larger clone is found one base away.

TCRbeta CDR3 regions were amplified from genomic DNA by means of the immunoSEQ Assay, a bias-controlled multiplex PCR. The study's processing was this. Within the assay, amplification of reference gene primers was used to estimate how many nucleated cells each sample contained. To quantify the absolute abundance of each unique TCRbeta CDR3 rearrangement, sequence reads were collapsed and filtered. For each sample, productive Simpson clonality was calculated by taking the square root of Simpson's diversity index across productive rearrangements. In its TCRdb copy, this immuneACCESS table keeps in-frame sequences only and misses some clones. Where compared with another copy, unresolved V genes explain less than half of these, and the others have no known cause. The D gene and trimming were derived from the DNA, and the V and J assignments and clone size from that table. The sample table shows roughly 230,000 clones, and 80% to 85% are seen once. The ten largest clones capture 10% of the sample.

What the research found in general, with its limitations: Clinical and demographic metadata were provided uncurated, with the amount varying by source and participant.

In Seattle, one collaborating source enrolled patients while the infection was active and tracked those patients longitudinally over the course of disease. The collaborating institutions used their own protocols to collect whole blood in K2EDTA tubes. For TCRbeta analysis, collaborator samples were shipped as frozen whole blood, as isolated PBMCs, or as DNA extracted from either sample type. The chain employs TRBV3-1 (or the pseudogene TRBV3-2) and TRBJ1-5, and TRBD1 may be the D gene, going by 6 matching bases. This sequence was found in a woman older than 75 with COVID-19, enrolled during active disease. The sequenced sample was peripheral blood. The CDR3 region: CASSSRGTGQPQHF. The nucleotide sequence is given as TGTGCCAGCAGCTCCAGGGGTACAGGGCAGCCCCAGCATTTT.